This T cell receptor (beta chain) stems from a study of TIL therapy for anti-PD-1-resistant metastatic lung cancer (dated by TCRdb to about 2021). Concerning the study at large: Tumors were harvested prior to any PD-1/PD-L1 blockade, after which nivolumab was administered to patients, and lymphodepletion, expanded TIL infusion and IL-2 were given to patients who progressed. T cell receptor beta sequencing of tumor and peripheral blood served to follow clonotypes across the tumor, the expanded TIL product, and serial blood samples. Across the cohort, whole-exome sequencing showed a median non-synonymous tumor mutation burden of roughly 1.5 mutations per megabase. Enrolled patients had a median age of around 58 years (range about 38-80) and a median tumor PD-L1 proportion score of around 5.9%. Most of the cohort had lung adenocarcinoma, several tumors were EGFR-mutant and two were ALK-rearranged, and half of the patients were current or former smokers. Here is what the overall study found, with its caveats: The study protocol defined all tumor marker inferences as exploratory. The baseline peripheral repertoire was partially replaced by infused TIL clonotypes, which then decayed over months, and no apparent association between persistence and response was found. Because the cohort was highly selected, with more treatment-naive, never-smoker and oncogene-addicted patients than is typical, generalizability is limited.

Deletion took 8 bases off V and 4 bases off J, with a span of 14 bases between the germline ends. CDR1 and CDR2 were assigned from the germline V gene (reference sequence) as LNHDA and SQIVND. Including cysteine and phenylalanine, the CDR3 has 13 amino acids. Left in the record is the CDR3 DNA by itself, 39 bases read in frame from the first base. According to the study, the label for this sample's time point signals: pre-treatment sample, taken before nivolumab and TIL therapy. Between October 2017 and early 2020, a dual-center phase I trial enrolled adults who had stage 4 NSCLC. Samples were obtained from a single-arm, open-label phase I trial in which tumor-infiltrating lymphocyte therapy with nivolumab was evaluated in advanced non-small cell lung cancer. Blood mononuclear cells were isolated from EDTA tubes by Ficoll gradient and were snap-frozen as pellets, and DNA was extracted with a Qiagen mini-prep kit.

TCR beta CDR3 regions were amplified from genomic DNA with the immunoSEQ v3 hsTCRB kit using bias-controlled multiplex PCR. An Illumina NextSeq 500 was used to sequence the TCR libraries, reaching approximately 2.1 million read pairs at survey level or 5-6 million at deep level. The authors processed their data as follows. V, D and J genes were assigned, non-productive sequences were removed, and clonality was reported by immunoSEQ Analyzer software. Repertoires were compared using productive Simpson clonality and Morisita overlap index of productive TRB rearrangements between infused TIL and blood. For each clone in blood, the absolute clonotype count was estimated by multiplying the lymphocyte count by the CD3+ fraction and by the clone's productive frequency. TCRdb took this table from immuneACCESS and kept in-frame rearrangements with V and J called. Such tables lack part of the clones; where checked against another copy, unresolved V genes explain under half of the gap, and the rest is unexplained. That table is the source of V, J and clone size, and D and trimming were worked out from the DNA. Present in this sample are about 60,000 clones, 55% to 75% of which were seen just once. The ten largest clones add up to approximately 7% of the sample.

Of note for this clone: The specificity of this receptor is unknown. The input lacks base qualities; no much larger clone sits a single base away.

Sequences were derived from blood, sampled at baseline. This chain is built from TRBV19 and TRBJ1-1, with a weak D call of TRBD1 (6 bases match). This sequence originates from a person between 25 and 80 years old with non-small cell lung cancer. CDR3 reads: CASYQGWPTEAFF. Here is the DNA: TGTGCCAGTTACCAGGGGTGGCCCACTGAAGCTTTCTTT.